The 17 T cell receptor beta chains reported below all come from one sample, sequenced in a study of shared clonotypes between healthy human individuals. The protocol was immunoSEQ multiplex PCR, while the TCRdb copy is restricted to in-frame clones and leaves out a portion. The table has about 1.1 million clones, 70% to 80% seen once; the top ten hold around 0.61%. Sequencing was done on a sample of memory CD4+ T cells from PBMCs. The subset here: CD45RA-negative fraction. The receptors originated from a man between 18 and 35 years old in good health. Some clones in this sample may be carry-over from other donors' samples.

The chain uses TRBV10-3 and TRBJ2-1, with D maybe TRBD2 (5 bases). The germline gives CDR1 ENHRY, CDR2 SYGVKD. CDR3 length: 14 amino acids. Trimming took off 6 bases at V and 3 bases at J, with 12 bases between the two ends. CDR3 sequence (DNA): TGTGCCATCAGGCGGACTTCCGACTACAATGAGCAGTTCTTC. Translation gives CAIRRTSDYNEQFF.

The chain links TRBV6-5 to TRBJ1-5; TRBD1 matches 10 bases. This CDR3 has 16 amino acids. Germline assignment: CDR1 MNHEY and CDR2 SVGAGI. The J segment lost 6 bases and the V segment lost 4 bases, leaving 9 bases of the junction unmatched. CDR3 sequence: CASSSTGTGDPQPQHF. CDR3 in DNA: TGTGCCAGCAGTTCTACCGGGACAGGGGACCCTCAGCCCCAGCATTTT.

The table lists this clone with a count of one. Other DNA sequences of this sample code for an identical CDR3. The chain couples TRBV5-1 to TRBJ1-3; D possibly corresponds to TRBD1 (5 bases). Trimming took 4 bases from V and 4 from J, leaving 12 bases between them. The CDR3 totals 14 residues. Germline CDR1 SGHRS, CDR2 YFSETQ. CDR3 in DNA: TGCGCCAGCAGCCTAGGGGTTTTAGGAAACACCATATATTTT. Amino acid sequence: CASSLGVLGNTIYF.

This chain uses TRBV7-9 with TRBJ2-3; D assignment may be TRBD1 or TRBD2 (5 bases each). The germline V gene has CDR1 SEHNR and CDR2 FQNEAQ (reference sequence). Trimming took 1 base from V and 2 from J, leaving 16 bases between them. CDR3 length equals 17 residues. Written as DNA, the CDR3 is TGTGCCAGCAGCTTAGGGGGAGTAGGCAGGGCCACAGATACGCAGTATTTT. Translation gives CASSLGGVGRATDTQYF.

V gene TRBV5-1 combines with J gene TRBJ2-3; D remains ambiguous. The V and J ends lost 1 base and 0 bases respectively, with 6 bases between them. CDR3 length equals 14 residues. Germline V gene sequence: CDR1 SGHRS, CDR2 YFSETQ. The CDR3 loop reads CASSLTPSTDTQYF. For the CDR3, the DNA is TGCGCCAGCAGCTTGACACCTAGCACAGATACGCAGTATTTT.

This clone showed up just a few times. CDR3 sequence: CASSLPLRAGGDEQFF. As DNA, the CDR3 is TGCGCCAGCAGCTTGCCCTTGAGGGCAGGGGGTGATGAGCAGTTCTTC. The chain recombines TRBV5-1 with TRBJ2-1; 7 bases align to TRBD1. CDR3 length: 16 amino acids. Trimming removed 1 base from V and 8 bases from J; junction bases left unmatched: 12. Germline CDR1 and CDR2: SGHRS and YFSETQ.

The chain has TRBV5-4 and TRBJ2-5; possibly TRBD1 for D (5 bases). CDR3 length: 16 residues. In germline, CDR1 is SGHNT, CDR2 YYREEE (reference sequence). The V end was cut by 0 bases, the J end by 0 bases, with 12 bases between. CDR3 nucleotides: TGTGCCAGCAGCTTGGGAGACAGAACGTACCAAGAGACCCAGTACTTC. As protein: CASSLGDRTYQETQYF.

The chain uses TRBV18 and TRBJ2-4; 9 nucleotides align to TRBD1. Looked up from germline, CDR1 is KGHSH and CDR2 is LQKENI. The V and J ends lost 2 bases and 2 bases, in that order; junction bases with no gene match: 7. The CDR3 sequence is 17 residues long. The DNA of the CDR3 is TGTGCCAGCTCACCAGTCACAGGGGGCCGATCCAAAAACATTCAGTACTTC. This encodes CASSPVTGGRSKNIQYF.

This clone has a single count. The J gene is TRBJ1-2, the V gene TRBV28; TRBD1 matches 8 bases. V shed 5 bases, J shed 8 bases, and the junction held 7 bases outside the gene matches. Germline V CDR1 and CDR2: MDHEN, SYDVKM. The CDR3 extends over 13 amino acids. In DNA form, the CDR3 reads TGTGCCAGCAGTGGGACAGGTCATTTCGGCTACACCTTC. It yields the protein CASSGTGHFGYTF.

The rearrangement uses TRBV7-2 and TRBJ1-3, with D possibly being TRBD1 (5 bases). The germline V and J ends were trimmed by 2 bases and 3 bases, with 17 bases remaining between them. The germline V gene has CDR1 SGHTA and CDR2 FQGNSA. The CDR3 covers 17 residues. CDR3 loop: CASSLYGPVGGGNTIYF. As DNA, the CDR3 is TGTGCCAGCAGCTTATATGGCCCTGTGGGGGGTGGAAACACCATATATTTT.

The chain is built from TRBV11-2 and TRBJ2-3; 11 nucleotides agree with TRBD1. From germline, CDR1 is SGHAT and CDR2 FQNNGV. CDR3 length: 15 residues. The V and J ends lost 5 bases and 5 bases, in that order; junction bases with no gene match: 6. The CDR3 DNA is TGTGCCAGCAGCGCCGGACAGGGGGCGGTAGATACGCAGTATTTT. Translating gives CASSAGQGAVDTQYF.

V usage is TRBV11-2 and J usage is TRBJ1-1; weak D call: TRBD1 (6 bases). Germline V lookup: CDR1 SGHAT, CDR2 FQNNGV. V dropped 0 bases and J dropped 1 base, with 21 bases sitting between them. The CDR3 contains 19 residues. The CDR3 nucleotides are TGTGCCAGCAGCTTAGATGCCCGGGGGCTACGTCAGGGGAACACTGAAGCTTTCTTT. It specifies CASSLDARGLRQGNTEAFF.

The rearrangement uses TRBV14 and TRBJ2-7, with 12 nucleotides matching TRBD2. The CDR3 covers 15 residues. Trimming removed 4 bases from V and 6 bases from J; junction bases left unmatched: 7. CDR1 and CDR2 from the germline V gene are SGHDN and FVKESK. CDR3 protein: CASSPLTSGSLEQYF. The CDR3 DNA reads TGTGCCAGCAGCCCCCTGACTAGCGGGAGCCTCGAGCAGTACTTC.

The chain is built from TRBV6-4 and TRBJ2-7; TRBD2 is a possible D gene (6 bases). The V gene's germline CDR1 is MRHNA and CDR2 SNTAGT. V shed 6 bases and J shed 4 bases, with 13 bases lying between them. CDR3 length: 13 amino acids. This CDR3 is CASSREIWYEQYF. In nucleotides, the CDR3 is TGTGCCAGCAGCCGGGAGATCTGGTACGAGCAGTACTTC.

This chain connects TRBV27 to TRBJ2-6; D not resolved. V lost 9 bases, J lost 0 bases, and 18 bases lay in between. CDR3 length: 17 amino acids. Germline loops: CDR1 MNHEY, CDR2 SMNVEV (reference sequence). The CDR3 region has the DNA TGTGCCAGTACCAGGAACCCGATAGTCTCTGGGGCCAACGTCCTGACTTTC. Translation gives CASTRNPIVSGANVLTF.

The count of this clone is one. The chain is built from TRBV5-1 and TRBJ2-7; TRBD1 aligns across 7 bases. The CDR3 extends over 15 amino acids. With 3 bases clipped from V and 2 bases from J, the junction kept 8 bases outside the gene matches. Germline V gives CDR1 SGHRS, CDR2 YFSETQ. CDR3 region: CASSSNRDSPYEQYF. Here the CDR3 DNA reads TGCGCCAGCAGCTCGAACCGGGACAGCCCCTACGAGCAGTACTTC.

This clone was counted only a few times. The CDR3 reads CASSQARGTEAFF. As DNA, the CDR3 is TGTGCCAGCAGCCAAGCAAGGGGGACTGAAGCTTTCTTT. J is TRBJ1-1 and V is TRBV14; tentative D call: TRBD1 (6 bases). V shed 1 base and J shed 5 bases, with 8 bases lying between them. The CDR3 has 13 amino acids. CDR1 and CDR2 from the germline V gene are SGHDN and FVKESK.